These T cell receptor beta chains were read from a single sample in a study of long-term antiretroviral therapy in people with HIV. The table came from immunoSEQ multiplex PCR; TCRdb's copy has only in-frame clones and leaves some out. The sample includes about 25,000 clones, 86% of them seen just once. Material: unsorted PBMCs, obtained 1.2 years after starting antiretroviral therapy. These receptors were collected from a man aged 45-65 years with HIV. The CDR3 runs from the conserved cysteine through the conserved F or W. D genes are given only for firm matches. Clone size is given for some rows only: seen once, a few or many times, or a class if the clone is expanded.

clone_size	d_call	v_call	j_call	cdr3_nt	cdr3_aa
few	.	TRBV2	TRBJ1-2	TGTGCCAGCTACTCAGGGCGGTATGGCTACACCTTC	CASYSGRYGYTF
.	TRBD1	TRBV30	TRBJ1-1	TGTGCCTGGGACAGGGTTAAGAACACTGAAGCTTTCTTT	CAWDRVKNTEAFF
few	TRBD1	TRBV18	TRBJ1-2	TGTGCCAGCTCACCGGTACAGGGGGGTTATGGCTACACCTTC	CASSPVQGGYGYTF
once	.	TRBV9	TRBJ2-7	TGTGCCAGCAGCGTAGAGGGTGGGGGCTACGAGCAGTACTTC	CASSVEGGGYEQYF
.	.	TRBV5-1	TRBJ2-1	TGCGCCAGCAGCCTCGGGACCCACAATGAGCAGTTCTTC	CASSLGTHNEQFF
.	.	TRBV28	TRBJ2-2	TGTGCTACGCAGGTCAGACACACAACAACGAACACCGGGGAGCTGTTTTTT	CATQVRHTTTNTGELFF
.	TRBD1	TRBV18	TRBJ1-4	TGTGCCAGCTCACCAACGGGACAGGGGGCAGGAAAACTGTTTTTT	CASSPTGQGAGKLFF
.	TRBD1	TRBV7-3	TRBJ2-5	TGTGCCAGCAGCTTAGGGACAGGGGAGGGAGAAGAGACCCAGTACTTC	CASSLGTGEGEETQYF
few	TRBD2	TRBV4-3	TRBJ2-1	TGCGCCAGCAGCCAAGTAGCGGGGGGGTACAATGAGCAGTTCTTC	CASSQVAGGYNEQFF
.	.	TRBV2	TRBJ2-1	TGTGCCAGCAGTGGGACCTCCTACAATGAGCAGTTCTTC	CASSGTSYNEQFF
.	.	TRBV5-1	TRBJ1-6	TGCGCCAGCACCCCCTCGGGGGGGGAACCCCTCCACTTT	CASTPSGGEPLHF
once	.	TRBV5-1	TRBJ2-7	TGCGCCAGCAACTATTACACAGGATCCGAGCAGTACTTC	CASNYYTGSEQYF
.	.	TRBV5-1	TRBJ2-6	TGCGCCAGCAGCTTACTGCTACAGGGTGCTGGGGCCAACGTCCTGACTTTC	CASSLLLQGAGANVLTF
.	.	TRBV6-1	TRBJ2-1	TGTGCCAGCAGTGACCCCAGGGAGTCCCTATTCTCCTACAATGAGCAGTTCTTC	CASSDPRESLFSYNEQFF
.	TRBD1	TRBV7-9	TRBJ2-7	TGTGCCAGCAGCACAGGGGGCAGGTACGAGCAGTACTTC	CASSTGGRYEQYF
.	.	TRBV28	TRBJ2-7	TGTGCCAGCAGTACGGTATACGAGCAGTACTTC	CASSTVYEQYF
.	.	TRBV5-4	TRBJ1-3	TGTGCCAGCAGCTTCGGACTCGCTGGAAACACCATATATTTT	CASSFGLAGNTIYF
.	.	TRBV16	TRBJ2-3	TGTGCCAGCAGCTACGTCGGGCGGGGGCAGTCAGATACGCAGTATTTT	CASSYVGRGQSDTQYF
.	.	TRBV7-9	TRBJ2-2	TGTGCCAGCAGCTTCATAACCGGGGAGCTGTTTTTT	CASSFITGELFF
few	TRBD1	TRBV6-4	TRBJ2-3	TGTGCCAGCAGTGAACTGCCAGGGGGCGAGGGCACAGATACGCAGTATTTT	CASSELPGGEGTDTQYF
.	.	TRBV10-3	TRBJ1-4	TGTGCCATCAGTGAGCGGGGAGGGCAGTCGAATGAAAAACTGTTTTTT	CAISERGGQSNEKLFF
.	.	TRBV7-8	TRBJ1-1	TGTGCCAGCAGTCAATACAGGAACACTGAAGCTTTCTTT	CASSQYRNTEAFF
.	TRBD1	TRBV5-1	TRBJ1-3	TGCGCCAGCAGTCTCGCGACAGGGAGCTCTGGAAACACCATATATTTT	CASSLATGSSGNTIYF
.	TRBD1	TRBV7-6	TRBJ2-7	TGTGCCAGCAGCTCCCAGAGGGGGCCGGGTCACGAGCAGTACTTC	CASSSQRGPGHEQYF
.	.	TRBV7-9	TRBJ2-2	TGTGCCAGCAGCTTAGAAATAGACAGGTCTAACACCGGGGAGCTGTTTTTT	CASSLEIDRSNTGELFF
.	.	TRBV9	TRBJ1-3	TGTGCCAGCAGCGTAGGGGAAGGGGCAGGGGCCAAATACTCTGGAAACACCATATATTTT	CASSVGEGAGAKYSGNTIYF
few	.	TRBV5-4	TRBJ1-2	TGTGCCAGCAACGCCGAGGGGACTAACTATGGCTACACCTTC	CASNAEGTNYGYTF
.	.	TRBV5-6	TRBJ2-3	TGTGCCAGCAGCTTGGCGATTACGTCAGATACGCAGTATTTT	CASSLAITSDTQYF
.	.	TRBV19	TRBJ2-1	TGTGCCAGTGGGGGTGGACGGTGGGAGCAGTTCTTC	CASGGGRWEQFF